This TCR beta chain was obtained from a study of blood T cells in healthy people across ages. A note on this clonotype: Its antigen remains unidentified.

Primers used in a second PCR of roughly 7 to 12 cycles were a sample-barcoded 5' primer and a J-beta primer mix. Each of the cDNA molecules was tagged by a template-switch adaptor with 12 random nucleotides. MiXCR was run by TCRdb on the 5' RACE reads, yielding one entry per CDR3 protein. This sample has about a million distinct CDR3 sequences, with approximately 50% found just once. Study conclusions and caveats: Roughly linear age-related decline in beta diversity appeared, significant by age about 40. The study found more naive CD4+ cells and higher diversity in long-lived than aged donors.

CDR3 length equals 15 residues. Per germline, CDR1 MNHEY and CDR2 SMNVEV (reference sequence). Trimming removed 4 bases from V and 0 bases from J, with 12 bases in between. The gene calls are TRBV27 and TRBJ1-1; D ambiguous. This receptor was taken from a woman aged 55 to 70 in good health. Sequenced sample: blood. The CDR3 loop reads CASSSRTPLNTEAFF. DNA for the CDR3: TGTGCCAGCAGTTCCCGGACTCCTTTGAACACTGAAGCTTTCTTT.